A single sample gave rise to the 32 T cell receptor beta chains below, sequenced in a study of T cell responses to AZD1222 COVID-19 vaccine. TCRdb's copy holds only in-frame clones and misses some; the assay was immunoSEQ multiplex PCR. This repertoire shows around 80,000 clones, roughly nine tenths found once; its top ten account for around 4.9%. The material sequenced was peripheral blood, taken on day 0 of AZD1222 vaccination. These receptors originate from an adult in good health.

About this clone: Mismatch with germline at one junction end may stem from a read error. V and J are TRBV7-9 and TRBJ1-2; weak D call: TRBD1 (6 bases). This CDR3 region has 12 residues. Germline CDR1 reads SEHNR; CDR2 reads FQNEAQ (reference sequence). CDR3 amino acids: CASSLSLRTVLF. The CDR3 nucleotides are TGTGCCAGCAGCTTAAGCTTGCGGACAGTCCTTTTC.

The chain employs TRBV6-5 and TRBJ2-2, with 7 bases identical to TRBD1. The V gene end was trimmed by 7 bases and the J gene end by 0 bases; junction bases not matched to a gene: 2. CDR3 length equals 14 residues. Germline V gives CDR1 MNHEY, CDR2 SVGAGI. This CDR3 is CASIGQANTGELFF. The DNA for the CDR3 is TGTGCCAGCATTGGACAGGCGAACACCGGGGAGCTGTTTTTT.

CDR3 loop: CASSLRTVRNTIYF. Written as DNA, the CDR3 is TGTGCCAGCAGCCTCAGGACAGTTCGAAACACCATATATTTT. The genes are TRBV5-8 and TRBJ1-3, with TRBD1 as a possible D gene (6 bases). Between the trimmed V and J ends, which lost 4 bases and 5 bases, there was a span of 13 bases. CDR3 length equals 14 residues. The germline V gene has CDR1 SGHTS and CDR2 YDEGEE.

The rearrangement joins TRBV7-9 to TRBJ1-1; D not resolved. Germline lookup yields CDR1 SEHNR and CDR2 FQNEAQ (reference sequence). CDR3 length: 15 amino acids. V was cut by 2 bases and J by 1 base, with 11 bases left in between. CDR3 sequence: CASSLSGSSNTEAFF. The CDR3 DNA reads TGTGCCAGCAGCTTATCTGGCAGCTCGAACACTGAAGCTTTCTTT.

V gene TRBV18 combines with J gene TRBJ2-7; 10 bases fit TRBD2. The germline gives CDR1 KGHSH, CDR2 LQKENI. V shed 11 bases and J 5 bases; nucleotides not matched to a gene: 12. The CDR3 length is 14 residues. DNA of the CDR3: TGTGCCGGTAGCGTAGCGGGGGGCAGCGACGAGCAGTACTTC. Its translation is CAGSVAGGSDEQYF.

J is TRBJ2-1 and V is TRBV9, with 7 bases that match TRBD1. The CDR3 is made up of 15 amino acids. The germline gives CDR1 SGDLS, CDR2 YYNGEE. V lost 5 bases and J lost 4; bases outside the gene matches: 9. In DNA form, the CDR3 reads TGTGCCAGCAGTAAAGAGGGGACAGAATACAATGAGCAGTTCTTC. Encoded protein: CASSKEGTEYNEQFF.

The J gene is TRBJ2-7, the V gene TRBV6-6; 8 positions match TRBD2. The ends lost 2 bases at V and 6 bases at J; junction bases unmatched: 12. This CDR3 comprises 16 residues. Germline V gene lookup returns CDR1 MNHNY and CDR2 SVGAGI (reference sequence). CDR3 amino acids: CASSYTTSGLGSEQYF. DNA for the CDR3: TGTGCCAGCAGTTACACCACTAGCGGCCTCGGGTCCGAGCAGTACTTC.

This chain joins TRBV2 and TRBJ2-7; D unclear. Trimming removed 7 bases from V and 0 bases from J, with 13 bases in between. The CDR3 runs 14 residues. Germline CDR1 SNHLY, CDR2 FYNNEI. The CDR3 sequence is CASTPRTSSYEQYF. CDR3 coding DNA: TGTGCCAGCACGCCCAGAACGAGCTCCTACGAGCAGTACTTC.

The chain employs TRBV18 and TRBJ2-7; D is possibly TRBD1 (7 bases). The V gene lost 3 bases and the J gene lost 5 bases, with 11 bases spanning the gap. Germline V gene lookup returns CDR1 KGHSH and CDR2 LQKENI. The CDR3 runs to 13 residues. Written as DNA, the CDR3 is TGTGCCAGCTCACCCAGGGGGGTAGACGAGCAGTACTTC. Translating gives CASSPRGVDEQYF.

The V gene is TRBV6-1, the J gene TRBJ2-7, with D tentatively TRBD1 or TRBD2 (5 bases each). This CDR3 spans 13 amino acids. V lost 1 base to trimming and J lost 2 bases, with 6 bases between them. Germline V CDR1 and CDR2: MNHNS, SASEGT. This CDR3 is CASSEGDPYEQYF. The CDR3 bases are TGTGCCAGCAGTGAAGGGGACCCCTACGAGCAGTACTTC.

This chain uses TRBV10-3 with TRBJ1-6; D ambiguous. This CDR3 contains 16 residues. Looked up from germline, CDR1 is ENHRY and CDR2 is SYGVKD. V was cut by 2 bases and J by 5 bases, with 13 bases left in between. The CDR3, as DNA: TGTGCCATCAGTGAGCACGGGCCTGGGCATAATTCACCCCTCCACTTT. Residues: CAISEHGPGHNSPLHF.

The rearrangement uses TRBV18 and TRBJ1-2; D is uncertain. Germline assignment: CDR1 KGHSH and CDR2 LQKENI. There are 13 residues in the CDR3. With 3 bases removed from V and 0 bases from J, the gap between germline ends came to 5 bases. The CDR3 DNA reads as TGTGCCAGCTCACCGGAGGCTAACTATGGCTACACCTTC. Its translation is CASSPEANYGYTF.

V gene TRBV11-3 combines with J gene TRBJ1-3; D remains unclear. Trimming removed 5 bases from V and 1 base from J, with 9 bases in between. The CDR3 is 14 residues long. CDR1 is SGHNT, CDR2 YENEEA, per germline. DNA of the CDR3: TGTGCCAGCAGCCCCTCGGATTCTGGAAACACCATATATTTT. The encoded protein is CASSPSDSGNTIYF.

V is TRBV5-6 and J is TRBJ2-7; 9 bases are a match to TRBD2. The CDR3 totals 15 residues. Germline V gives CDR1 SGHDT, CDR2 YYEEEE. V shed 3 bases and J 2 bases; nucleotides not matched to a gene: 6. The CDR3 is CASSSQRGDAYEQYF. For the CDR3, the DNA is TGTGCCAGCAGCTCCCAGCGGGGGGACGCCTACGAGCAGTACTTC. Drawing the rest from reference TRBV5-6 and TRBJ2-7, the complete variable domain is DAGVTQSPTHLIKTRGQQVTLRCSPKSGHDTVSWYQQALGQGPQFIFQYYEEEERQRGNFPDRFSGHQFPNYSSELNVNALLLGDSALYLCASSSQRGDAYEQYFGPGTRLTVT.

Only one count was recorded for this clone. Other DNA sequences in this specimen translate into the identical CDR3. The V call is TRBV3-1 (or the pseudogene TRBV3-2), the J call TRBJ1-1, with a possible D match to TRBD1 (5 bases). This CDR3 region has 15 residues. Germline CDR1 and CDR2: LGHDT and YNNKEL (reference sequence). Trimming took off 3 bases at V and 2 bases at J, with 13 bases between the two ends. DNA of the CDR3: TGTGCCAGCAGCCACCTGACGGGGGTTAACACTGAAGCTTTCTTT. Its translation is CASSHLTGVNTEAFF.

This rearrangement joins TRBV28 to TRBJ2-1, with 10 bases fitting TRBD2. The CDR3 is 14 residues long. With 7 bases clipped from V and 6 bases from J, the junction kept 6 bases outside the gene matches. The germline V gene encodes CDR1 MDHEN and CDR2 SYDVKM. The CDR3 coding sequence is TGTGCCAGCAAGAAGCGGGGGGGCTTCAATGAGCAGTTCTTC. Its protein is CASKKRGGFNEQFF. Full variable domain (rest looked up from reference TRBV28 and TRBJ2-1): DVKVTQSSRYLVKRTGEKVFLECVQDMDHENMFWYRQDPGLGLRLIYFSYDVKMKEKGDIPEGYSVSREKKERFSLILESASTNQTSMYLCASKKRGGFNEQFFGPGTRLTVL.

This clone was counted only a few times. The genes are TRBV28 and TRBJ2-7; TRBD1 aligns across 7 bases. The CDR3 sequence is 12 residues long. Germline lookup yields CDR1 MDHEN and CDR2 SYDVKM. This CDR3 reads CATYLTGKEQYF. CDR3 sequence (DNA): TGTGCTACTTATCTGACAGGGAAGGAGCAGTACTTC.

The chain recombines TRBV9 with TRBJ1-5, with TRBD1 matching 10 bases. J lost 3 bases, V lost 4 bases, and 7 bases had no gene match. The CDR3 loop spans 16 amino acids. CDR1 is SGDLS, CDR2 YYNGEE, per germline. The CDR3 sequence: CASSPGTGALNQPQHF. CDR3 in DNA: TGTGCCAGCAGCCCAGGGACAGGGGCCCTCAATCAGCCCCAGCATTTT.

The rearrangement uses TRBV4-3 and TRBJ2-7, with 11 bases that match TRBD2. V lost 2 bases and J lost 0; bases outside the gene matches: 3. Germline assignment: CDR1 LGHNA and CDR2 YSLEER. This CDR3 has 16 residues. CDR3 DNA sequence: TGCGCCAGCAGCCAAAGACTAGCGGGGAGCTCCTACGAGCAGTACTTC. Amino acids: CASSQRLAGSSYEQYF.

The V gene is TRBV27, the J gene TRBJ2-7; 9 bases map to TRBD1. The CDR3 consists of 17 residues. Per the germline V gene, CDR1 is MNHEY and CDR2 is SMNVEV (reference sequence). Trimming cost V 6 bases and J 0 bases; bases outside gene matches: 12. The CDR3 is CASSPSRGDRASYEQYF. In nucleotides, the CDR3 is TGTGCCAGCAGCCCCTCAAGGGGGGACAGGGCCTCCTACGAGCAGTACTTC.

CDR3 residues: CASSFSGTVHHGYTF. The CDR3 DNA follows: TGTGCCAGCAGTTTCTCCGGGACAGTACACCATGGCTACACCTTC. The chain employs TRBV27 and TRBJ1-2; TRBD1 agrees at 7 bases. This CDR3 is 15 amino acids long. With 3 bases clipped from V and 6 bases from J, the junction kept 10 bases outside the gene matches. Germline CDR1 is MNHEY and CDR2 is SMNVEV (reference sequence).

The V gene is TRBV6-2 or TRBV6-3, the J gene TRBJ2-3; D call uncertain. This CDR3 has 15 amino acids. Trimming left V 2 bases short and J 0 bases short, with 9 bases between. CDR1 is MNHEY and CDR2 is SVGEGT in the germline V gene. The CDR3 DNA reads TGTGCCAGCAGTTACCGCGGCCTTAGCACAGATACGCAGTATTTT. It is translated as CASSYRGLSTDTQYF.

The V gene is TRBV7-8, the J gene TRBJ2-7; maybe TRBD1 (5 bases). This CDR3 is built from 19 residues. The V gene lost 6 bases and the J gene lost 3 bases, with 30 bases spanning the gap. Germline values: CDR1 SGHVS, CDR2 FQNEAQ. For the CDR3, the DNA is TGTGCCAGCAGGCTGGAGAAGGGGTTCCTTAGGTCAATCGTCTACGAGCAGTACTTC. It yields the protein CASRLEKGFLRSIVYEQYF.

The gene calls are TRBV24-1 and TRBJ2-3, with 7 bases aligning to TRBD2. The CDR3 totals 14 residues. CDR1 and CDR2 from the germline V gene are KGHDR and SFDVKD. V was clipped by 10 bases and J by 6 bases; unmatched bases: 12. The CDR3 nucleotides read TGTGCCACTCTCCATAGTCTGGGGGGGGATACGCAGTATTTT. It encodes CATLHSLGGDTQYF.

The CDR3 nucleotides read TGTGCCACCAGTGACCCCTCTGGGGCCAACGTCCTGACTTTC. It specifies CATSDPSGANVLTF. The V and J genes are TRBV24-1 and TRBJ2-6, with D uncertain. V was pared by 4 bases and J by 0 bases, with 3 bases between. CDR3 length: 14 residues. Germline loops: CDR1 KGHDR, CDR2 SFDVKD.

The rearrangement uses TRBV4-1 and TRBJ1-1, with TRBD1 matching 9 bases. J lost 1 base, V lost 1 base, and 1 base had no gene match. Germline values: CDR1 MGHRA, CDR2 YSYEKL. This CDR3 comprises 15 residues. The CDR3 DNA reads TGCGCCAGCAGCCAAGCGACAGGGGGGAACACTGAAGCTTTCTTT. As protein: CASSQATGGNTEAFF.

The chain combines TRBV3-1 (or the pseudogene TRBV3-2) with TRBJ1-4, with D possibly being TRBD1 (5 bases). V was shortened by 2 bases and J by 8 bases, with 12 bases between the two germline ends. CDR1 and CDR2 (germline): LGHDT, YNNKEL (reference sequence). This CDR3 is 14 amino acids long. The CDR3 DNA reads as TGTGCCAGCAGCCAAACCGGGACGGGCGAAAAACTGTTTTTT. This sequence encodes CASSQTGTGEKLFF.

The chain links TRBV10-2 to TRBJ1-5, with TRBD1 as a possible D gene (6 bases). CDR1 is WSHSY and CDR2 is SAAADI in the germline V gene. The CDR3 consists of 15 residues. Trimming cost V 6 bases and J 8 bases, with 20 bases left between them. The CDR3 loop reads CASRMGQGPGEPQHF. The CDR3 DNA follows: TGCGCCAGCAGGATGGGGCAGGGGCCAGGGGAGCCCCAGCATTTT.

This clone was seen more than once but under ten times. This chain joins TRBV2 and TRBJ1-2; TRBD1 agrees at 7 bases. V lost 8 bases to trimming and J lost 5 bases; unmatched junction nucleotides: 14. This CDR3 is 15 amino acids long. Germline CDR1 SNHLY, CDR2 FYNNEI. The CDR3 is CASRIGRGRGYGYTF. The CDR3 DNA reads TGTGCCAGCCGAATTGGGAGGGGGCGAGGATATGGCTACACCTTC.

The V and J genes are TRBV6-5 and TRBJ1-3, with D unclear. CDR1 and CDR2 (germline): MNHEY, SVGAGI. This CDR3 is built from 13 residues. Trimming cost V 5 bases and J 4 bases, with 9 bases left between them. CDR3 in amino acids: CASSQDQGNTIYF. CDR3 in DNA: TGTGCCAGCAGTCAGGATCAAGGAAACACCATATATTTT.

The rearrangement links TRBV19 to TRBJ1-1; D is possibly TRBD1 (5 bases). The V and J ends lost 6 bases and 0 bases respectively, with 20 bases between them. Germline V gene lookup returns CDR1 LNHDA and CDR2 SQIVND (reference sequence). This CDR3 has 17 amino acids. CDR3 sequence: CASSYRGGVAMNTEAFF. As DNA, the CDR3 is TGTGCCAGTAGCTATCGCGGGGGGGTGGCTATGAACACTGAAGCTTTCTTT.

In this sample, this clone turned up a few times. CDR3 sequence: CASKLQGANNSPLHF. CDR3 bases: TGTGCCAGCAAACTACAGGGAGCGAATAATTCACCCCTCCACTTT. V is TRBV6-5 and J is TRBJ1-6; weak D call: TRBD1 (6 bases). Germline loops: CDR1 MNHEY, CDR2 SVGAGI. Trimming left V 7 bases short and J 5 bases short, with 15 bases between. The CDR3 is made up of 15 amino acids.